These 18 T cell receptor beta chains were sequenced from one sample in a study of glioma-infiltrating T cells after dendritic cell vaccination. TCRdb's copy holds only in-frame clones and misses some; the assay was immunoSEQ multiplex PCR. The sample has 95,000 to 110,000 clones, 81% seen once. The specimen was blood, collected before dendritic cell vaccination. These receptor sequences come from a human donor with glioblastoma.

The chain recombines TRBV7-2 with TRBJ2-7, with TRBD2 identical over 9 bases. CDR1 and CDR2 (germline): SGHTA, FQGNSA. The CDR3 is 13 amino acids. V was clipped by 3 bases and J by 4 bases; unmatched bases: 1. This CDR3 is CASSLRGGYEQYF. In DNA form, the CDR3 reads TGTGCCAGCAGCTTGCGGGGGGGGTACGAGCAGTACTTC.

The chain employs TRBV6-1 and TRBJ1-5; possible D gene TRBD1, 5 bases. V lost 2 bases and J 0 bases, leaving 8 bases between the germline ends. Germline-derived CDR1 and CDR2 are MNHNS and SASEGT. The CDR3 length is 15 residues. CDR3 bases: TGTGCCAGCAGTGAACAGGGCTATAGCAATCAGCCCCAGCATTTT. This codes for CASSEQGYSNQPQHF.

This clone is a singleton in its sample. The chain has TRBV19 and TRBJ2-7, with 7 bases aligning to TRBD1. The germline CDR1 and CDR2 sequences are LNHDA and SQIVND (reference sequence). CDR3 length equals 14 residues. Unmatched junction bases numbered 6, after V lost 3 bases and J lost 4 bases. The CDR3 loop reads CASSIGRGLYEQYF. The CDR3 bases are TGTGCCAGTAGTATCGGAAGGGGGCTGTACGAGCAGTACTTC.

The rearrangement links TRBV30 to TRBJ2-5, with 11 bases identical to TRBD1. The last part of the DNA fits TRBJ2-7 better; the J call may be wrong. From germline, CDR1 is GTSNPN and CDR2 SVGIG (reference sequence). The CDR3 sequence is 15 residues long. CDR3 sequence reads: CACPRGTGGGDEQYF. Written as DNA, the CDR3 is TGTGCCTGCCCCAGGGGGACAGGGGGTGGCGACGAGCAGTACTTC.

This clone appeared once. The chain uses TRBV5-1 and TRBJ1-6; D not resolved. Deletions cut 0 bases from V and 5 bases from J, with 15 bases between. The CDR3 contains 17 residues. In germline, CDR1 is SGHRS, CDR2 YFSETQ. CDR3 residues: CASSLVPGNQNNSPLHF. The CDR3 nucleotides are TGCGCCAGCAGCTTGGTTCCAGGAAACCAAAATAATTCACCCCTCCACTTT.

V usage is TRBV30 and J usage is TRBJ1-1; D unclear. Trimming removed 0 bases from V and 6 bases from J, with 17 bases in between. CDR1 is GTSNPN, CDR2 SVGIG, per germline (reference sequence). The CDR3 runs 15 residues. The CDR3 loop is CAWSVAFRTFSEAFF. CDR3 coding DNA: TGTGCCTGGAGTGTAGCGTTTAGGACTTTCTCTGAAGCTTTCTTT.

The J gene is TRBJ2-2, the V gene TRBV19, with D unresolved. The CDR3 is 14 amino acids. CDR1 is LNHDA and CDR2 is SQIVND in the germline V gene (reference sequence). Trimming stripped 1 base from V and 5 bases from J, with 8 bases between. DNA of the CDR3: TGTGCCAGTAGTATAGGGCCAAATACCGGGGAGCTGTTTTTT. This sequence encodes CASSIGPNTGELFF.

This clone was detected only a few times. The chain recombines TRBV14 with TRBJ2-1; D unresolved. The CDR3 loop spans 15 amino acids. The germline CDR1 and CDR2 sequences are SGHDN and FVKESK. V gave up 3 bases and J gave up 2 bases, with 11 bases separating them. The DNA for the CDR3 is TGTGCCAGCAGCCAGAACTTGAATCCCTACAATGAGCAGTTCTTC. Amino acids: CASSQNLNPYNEQFF.

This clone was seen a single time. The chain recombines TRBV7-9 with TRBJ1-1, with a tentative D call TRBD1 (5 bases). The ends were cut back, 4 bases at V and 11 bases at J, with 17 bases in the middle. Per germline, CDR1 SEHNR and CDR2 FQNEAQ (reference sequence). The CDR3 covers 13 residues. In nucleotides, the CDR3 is TGTGCCAGCAGCTCGACAGAAGGTATTGGGGCTTTCTTT. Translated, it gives CASSSTEGIGAFF.

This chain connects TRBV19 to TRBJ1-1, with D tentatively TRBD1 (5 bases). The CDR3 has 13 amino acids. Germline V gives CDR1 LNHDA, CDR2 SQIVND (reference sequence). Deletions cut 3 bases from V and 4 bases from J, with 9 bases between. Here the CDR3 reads CASSMGGGTEAFF. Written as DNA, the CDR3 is TGTGCCAGTAGTATGGGGGGGGGCACTGAAGCTTTCTTT.

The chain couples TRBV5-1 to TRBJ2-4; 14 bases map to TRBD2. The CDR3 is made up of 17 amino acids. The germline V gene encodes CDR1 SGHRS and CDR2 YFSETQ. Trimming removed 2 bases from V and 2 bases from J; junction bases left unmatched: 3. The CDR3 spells CASSLRLAGGPKNIQYF. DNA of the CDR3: TGCGCCAGCAGCTTAAGACTAGCGGGGGGGCCCAAAAACATTCAGTACTTC. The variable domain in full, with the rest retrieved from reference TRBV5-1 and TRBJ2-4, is KAGVTQTPRYLIKTRGQQVTLSCSPISGHRSVSWYQQTPGQGLQFLFEYFSETQRNKGNFPGRFSGRQFSNSRSEMNVSTLELGDSALYLCASSLRLAGGPKNIQYFGAGTRLSVL.

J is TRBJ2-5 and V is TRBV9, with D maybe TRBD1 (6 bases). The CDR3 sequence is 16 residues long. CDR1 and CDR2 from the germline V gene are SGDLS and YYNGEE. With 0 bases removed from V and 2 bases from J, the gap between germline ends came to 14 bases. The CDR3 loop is CASSVEAGTPQETQYF. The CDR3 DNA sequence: TGTGCCAGCAGCGTAGAGGCCGGGACACCTCAAGAGACCCAGTACTTC.

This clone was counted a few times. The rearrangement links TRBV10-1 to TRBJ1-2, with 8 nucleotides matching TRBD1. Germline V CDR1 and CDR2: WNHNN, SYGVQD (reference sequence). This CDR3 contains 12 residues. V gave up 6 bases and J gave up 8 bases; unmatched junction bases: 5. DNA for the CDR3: TGCGCCAGCAGCTCCACAGGGGGAGGCTACACCTTC. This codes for CASSSTGGGYTF.

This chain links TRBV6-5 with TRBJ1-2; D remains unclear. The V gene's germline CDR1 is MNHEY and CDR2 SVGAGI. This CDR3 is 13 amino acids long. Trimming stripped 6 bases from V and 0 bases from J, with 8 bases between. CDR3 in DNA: TGTGCCAGCAGGGAAACAGCTAACTATGGCTACACCTTC. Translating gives CASRETANYGYTF.

CDR3 protein: CASSSRASSGGLETQYF. DNA of the CDR3: TGTGCCAGCAGCTCAAGGGCGTCTAGCGGGGGGCTAGAGACCCAGTACTTC. The rearrangement links TRBV7-6 to TRBJ2-5; TRBD2 aligns across 11 bases. CDR1 SGHVS and CDR2 FNYEAQ come from the germline V gene. J gave up 4 bases and V 4 bases, and 11 bases lay outside the gene matches. The CDR3 totals 17 residues.

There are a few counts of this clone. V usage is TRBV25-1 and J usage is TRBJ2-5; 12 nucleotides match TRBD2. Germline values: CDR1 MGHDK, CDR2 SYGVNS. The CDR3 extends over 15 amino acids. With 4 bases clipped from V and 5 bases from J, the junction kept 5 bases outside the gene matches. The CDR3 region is CASSGSSGRGETQYF. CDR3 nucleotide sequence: TGTGCCAGCAGTGGATCTAGCGGGAGGGGGGAGACCCAGTACTTC. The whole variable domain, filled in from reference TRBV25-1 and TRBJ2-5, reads EADIYQTPRYLVIGTGKKITLECSQTMGHDKMYWYQQDPGMELHLIHYSYGVNSTEKGDLSSESTVSRIRTEHFPLTLESARPSHTSQYLCASSGSSGRGETQYFGPGTRLLVL.

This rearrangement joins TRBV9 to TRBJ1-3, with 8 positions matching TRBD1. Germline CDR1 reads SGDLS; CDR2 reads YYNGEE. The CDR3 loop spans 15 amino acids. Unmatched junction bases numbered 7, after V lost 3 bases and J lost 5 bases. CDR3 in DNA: TGTGCCAGCAGCGCACGCAGGGGGCGAAGAAACACCATATATTTT. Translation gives CASSARRGRRNTIYF. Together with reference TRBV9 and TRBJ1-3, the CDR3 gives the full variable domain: DSGVTQTPKHLITATGQRVTLRCSPRSGDLSVYWYQQSLDQGLQFLIQYYNGEERAKGNILERFSAQQFPDLHSELNLSSLELGDSALYFCASSARRGRRNTIYFGEGSWLTVV.

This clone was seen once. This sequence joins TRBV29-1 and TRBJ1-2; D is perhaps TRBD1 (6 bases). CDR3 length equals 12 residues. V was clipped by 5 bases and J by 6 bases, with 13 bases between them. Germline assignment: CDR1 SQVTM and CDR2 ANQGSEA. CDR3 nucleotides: TGCAGCGTTACACAGGGTCTGGATGGCTACACCTTC. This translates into CSVTQGLDGYTF.